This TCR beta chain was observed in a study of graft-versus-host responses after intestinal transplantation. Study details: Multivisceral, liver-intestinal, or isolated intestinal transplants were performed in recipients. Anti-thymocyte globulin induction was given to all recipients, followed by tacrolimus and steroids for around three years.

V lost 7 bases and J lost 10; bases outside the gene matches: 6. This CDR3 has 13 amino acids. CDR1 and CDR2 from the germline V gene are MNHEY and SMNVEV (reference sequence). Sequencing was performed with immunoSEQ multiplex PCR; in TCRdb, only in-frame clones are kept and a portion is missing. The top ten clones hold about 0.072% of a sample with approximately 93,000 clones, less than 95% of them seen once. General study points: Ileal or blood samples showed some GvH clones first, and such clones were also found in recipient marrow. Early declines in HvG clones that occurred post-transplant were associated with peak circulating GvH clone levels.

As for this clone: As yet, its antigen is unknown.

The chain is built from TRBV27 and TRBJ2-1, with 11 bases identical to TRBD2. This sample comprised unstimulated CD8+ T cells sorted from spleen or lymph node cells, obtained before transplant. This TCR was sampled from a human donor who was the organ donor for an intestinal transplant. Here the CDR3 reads CASNLAGGGEQFF. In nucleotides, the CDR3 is TGTGCCAGCAACCTAGCGGGAGGAGGGGAGCAGTTCTTC.